This record concerns one TCR beta chain sequence. Its specific antigen is unknown. No base quality values were provided; no much bigger clone lies one nucleotide off. Libraries came from the immunoSEQ multiplex PCR assay. Adaptive Biotechnologies carried out high-throughput TCR-beta CDR3 sequencing of genomic DNA for most patients. The authors' pipeline ran thus. Adaptive's ImmunoSEQ software was the source of the TCR sequencing data for 18 patients, while a few other patients were processed with MiXCR and VDJtools. CDR3 nucleotide sequences shared between donor and recipient were removed because the origin of such sequences could not be assigned. To be classed as alloreactive, a clone needed at least 2-fold expansion over unstimulated cells and a minimum CFSE-low frequency of 0.002% (template counts) or 0.001% (read counts). Clones were considered mappable if detected in sequenced pre-transplant spleen, lymph node, or MLR CFSE-low populations of the donor or recipient. Cumulative frequency of alloreactive clones was calculated as a percentage of all sequences weighted by copy number. TCRdb limited this immuneACCESS table to in-frame rearrangements with V and J called. A share of clones is missing; checked studies link under half to unresolved V genes, and the rest is unexplained. D and trimming come from the DNA, and the V and J calls and clone size come from that table. The table for this sample lists 55,000 to 70,000 clones; around nine tenths of them were counted only once. The top ten hold under 3% of the sample.

In the first month after transplant, blood samples were collected up to 4 times, and after that at least monthly when available. The data were taken from a study of graft-versus-host responses after intestinal transplantation (dated by TCRdb to 2020 to 2022). Background on the whole study: The transplants that recipients received were multivisceral, liver-intestinal, or isolated intestinal. All recipients received anti-thymocyte globulin induction followed by maintenance tacrolimus and steroids for 3 to 4 years. After intestinal transplantation, graft-versus-host and host-versus-graft alloreactive T cell clones were followed in the graft, circulation and bone marrow using bulk TCR-beta CDR3 sequencing. A peak of at least 4% donor T cells among recipient peripheral blood mononuclear cells was the definition used for donor T cell macrochimerism. Instead of going to the commercial service, samples from a few later patients were sequenced in-house on an Illumina MiSeq and processed with MiXCR. To identify alloreactive clones, pre-transplant mixed lymphocyte reaction products were sequenced and compared with unstimulated pre-transplant donor and recipient T cells. A cohort of fewer than 25 intestinal transplant recipients, including one retransplant, was enrolled, and 3 patients lacking pretransplant specimens were excluded. Study-wide findings and limitations: Conclusions were limited by the relatively low number and heterogeneity of intestinal transplant patients. Peak levels of circulating GvH clones were associated with declines in HvG clones early after transplant. GvH clones were found in recipient bone marrow, and some of the GvH clones appeared earlier in ileal mucosa or blood, which is consistent with an intestinal mucosal origin. In patients with donor T cell macrochimerism, the allografts had high GvH to HvG T cell clonal ratios.

CDR1 and CDR2, looked up from the germline V gene (reference sequence), are WNHNN and SYGVQD. The CDR3 measures 13 amino acids from cysteine to phenylalanine. Only the CDR3 portion is preserved as DNA: 39 bases, with reading frame beginning at the first base. V and J lose 8 bases and 0 bases, and a span of 11 bases separates them. Recombination connected TRBV10-1 to TRBJ2-7; the D segment might be TRBD1 or TRBD2, since each matches 5 bases. The sequencing used PBMCs, collected around 120 days after intestinal transplantation. The receptor was isolated from a human patient who received an intestinal transplant, so some T cells may come from the graft donor. The sequenced DNA: TGCGCCAGCCGGGACGCTGACTCCTACGAGCAGTACTTC. This is translated as CASRDADSYEQYF.